This TCR beta chain was documented in a study of cytomegalovirus exposure and HLA in healthy donors. Regarding the study as a whole: Sequencing depth roughly uniform across donors was assumed in presence/absence analyses. Later, an analysis showed that TCR beta chains associated with HLA were more clonally expanded than others that were equally common.

The CDR3 loop spans 14 amino acids. Trimming pared 3 bases from V and 10 bases from J, leaving 13 bases between. Per the germline V gene, CDR1 is MNHEY and CDR2 is SMNVEV (reference sequence). Concerning this clone itself: The target antigen is unknown.

PCR primers comprised 60 Vbeta and 13 Jbeta primers. Some clones are missing from TCRdb's copy, which holds only in-frame ones; the method was immunoSEQ multiplex PCR. The table includes 150,000 to 200,000 clones, roughly 79% detected once. The V gene is TRBV27, the J gene TRBJ1-6; D is unclear. This TCR was recovered from a male donor in good health and CMV-seropositive. The sequencing sample was made of PBMCs. The CDR3, as DNA: TGTGCCAGCAGTTTCTCCCCCCGGGTATCACCCCTCCACTTT. Amino acid sequence: CASSFSPRVSPLHF.